Following are 20 T cell receptor beta chains from one sample sequenced in a study of T cell repertoires in cytomegalovirus infection (dated by TCRdb to the late 2010s). Data came from an Illumina HiSeq 1500. TCRdb handled the public reads itself, with Q25 trimming in fastp and clone calling in MiXCR, and kept productive beta chains. Each entry merges the rows of one CDR3 protein and shows their most common DNA and genes. The sample table contains about 400,000 distinct CDR3 sequences; only one count was recorded for 34% of them. Of the sample, 13% is held by the ten largest clones. The antigens of these receptors remain unknown. The label giving this sample's treatment or condition can be read as: in vitro stimulation with specific CMV peptide epitopes to enrich CMV-specific T cells. The source material was cultured PBMCs, sampled from culture after CMV antigen stimulation. The source of these receptors is a human donor in good health (CMV status not recorded). Some clones in this sample may be carry-over from other donors' samples.

The V gene is TRBV4-1, the J gene TRBJ2-3; no reliable D call. The V end was cut by 0 bases, the J end by 2 bases, with 6 bases between. The CDR3 consists of 14 residues. The germline CDR1 and CDR2 sequences are MGHRA and YSYEKL. CDR3 region: CASSQDLYTDTQYF. CDR3 sequence (DNA): TGCGCCAGCAGCCAAGATCTCTACACAGATACGCAGTATTTT.

The chain combines TRBV20-1 with TRBJ1-5, with 7 bases fitting TRBD1. The CDR3 length is 17 residues. Germline V gene lookup returns CDR1 DFQATT and CDR2 SNEGSKA (reference sequence). V lost 3 bases to trimming and J lost 0 bases; unmatched junction nucleotides: 11. The CDR3 bases are TGCAGTGCTAGTCGTACAGGGGTCCAGTATAGCAATCAGCCCCAGCATTTT. Protein sequence: CSASRTGVQYSNQPQHF.

V gene TRBV20-1 combines with J gene TRBJ2-7; the D call may be TRBD1 or TRBD2 (7 bases each). V was cut by 3 bases and J by 7 bases, with 22 bases left in between. The CDR3 sequence is 15 residues long. Germline CDR1 DFQATT, CDR2 SNEGSKA (reference sequence). CDR3 region: CSARDRTSLAWEQYV. The CDR3 nucleotides read TGCAGTGCTAGGGACAGGACTAGTTTGGCGTGGGAGCAGTACGTC.

The rearrangement links TRBV20-1 to TRBJ2-3; D is possibly TRBD2 (5 bases). The CDR3 consists of 15 residues. The V end was cut by 5 bases, the J end by 1 base, with 16 bases between. Germline V gives CDR1 DFQATT, CDR2 SNEGSKA (reference sequence). The CDR3 region is CSAQSPGGGTDTQYF. The CDR3 nucleotides are TGCAGTGCTCAATCTCCCGGAGGAGGCACAGATACGCAGTATTTT.

This clonotype has ten or more counts. The V gene is TRBV7-8, the J gene TRBJ2-1; D tentatively fits TRBD1 or TRBD2 (5 bases each). Germline V gene lookup returns CDR1 SGHVS and CDR2 FQNEAQ. Deletions cut 3 bases from V and 1 base from J, with 7 bases between. This CDR3 spans 14 amino acids. The CDR3: CASSFEGSYNEQFF. The DNA of the CDR3 is TGTGCCAGCAGCTTCGAGGGGTCCTACAATGAGCAGTTCTTC.

This clonotype was detected only a few times. The V call is TRBV7-7, the J call TRBJ2-1; D might be TRBD1 or TRBD2, each matching 5 bases. Germline V CDR1 and CDR2: SSHAT, FNYEAQ (reference sequence). The CDR3 contains 13 residues. V was pared by 3 bases and J by 6 bases, with 9 bases between. The CDR3 DNA is TGTGCCAGCAGCTTGGGACCGATCAATGAGCAGTTCTTC. Protein product: CASSLGPINEQFF.

The V gene is TRBV20-1, the J gene TRBJ2-5; TRBD2 agrees at 9 bases. The CDR3 has 16 amino acids. Germline trimming cut 5 bases from V and 0 bases from J; bases unmatched to any gene: 10. The germline V gene has CDR1 DFQATT and CDR2 SNEGSKA (reference sequence). The chain's CDR3 is CSAAGLAGPNQETQYF. CDR3 in DNA: TGCAGTGCTGCCGGGCTAGCGGGGCCAAACCAAGAGACCCAGTACTTC.

This clonotype showed up just a few times. This chain links TRBV19 with TRBJ1-1; D is unresolved. Germline-derived CDR1 and CDR2 are LNHDA and SQIVND (reference sequence). CDR3 length: 13 amino acids. Trimming stripped 1 base from V and 1 base from J, with 4 bases between. This chain's CDR3 is CASSIVRNTEAFF. CDR3 coding DNA: TGTGCCAGTAGTATAGTCCGGAACACTGAAGCTTTCTTT.

The V gene is TRBV15, the J gene TRBJ1-3; no reliable D call. CDR3 size: 14 residues. V was pared by 0 bases and J by 10 bases, with 13 bases between. Germline V lookup: CDR1 LNHNV, CDR2 YYDKDF (reference sequence). This chain's CDR3 is CATSREVARRTIYF. The CDR3 bases are TGTGCCACCAGCAGAGAGGTCGCACGCCGGACCATATATTTT.

In this sample, this clonotype turned up a few times. This chain joins TRBV6-5 and TRBJ1-1; D uncertain. The CDR3 covers 12 residues. The germline V gene has CDR1 MNHEY and CDR2 SVGAGI. V lost 6 bases to trimming and J lost 5 bases, with 10 bases between them. The CDR3 DNA reads TGTGCCAGCAGCTCTTCGGAAACTGAAGCTTTCTTT. As protein: CASSSSETEAFF.

This clonotype was counted only a few times. Mismatch with germline at one junction end may stem from a read error. This chain links TRBV27 with TRBJ2-1; D may be TRBD1 (5 bases). The CDR3 contains 15 residues. Germline CDR1 and CDR2: MNHEY and SMNVEV (reference sequence). This CDR3 is CASSLDQGSSNEQFF. The CDR3, as DNA: TGTGCCAGCAGCTTGGACCAGGGTTCCTCCAATGAGCAGTTCTTC.

The chain carries TRBV7-2 and TRBJ1-6; a weak D match, TRBD1 (5 bases). The CDR3 totals 15 residues. Looked up from germline, CDR1 is SGHTA and CDR2 is FQGNSA. The ends were cut back, 3 bases at V and 6 bases at J, with 12 bases in the middle. The CDR3 bases are TGTGCCAGCAGCTTCATTGGGGGGGGTAATTCACCCCTCCACTTT. Protein: CASSFIGGGNSPLHF.

The V and J genes are TRBV20-1 and TRBJ2-1; 10 nucleotides line up with TRBD2. The CDR3 sequence is 15 residues long. V dropped 4 bases and J dropped 5; count of bases not matched to a gene: 8. CDR1 is DFQATT, CDR2 SNEGSKA, per germline (reference sequence). The CDR3 DNA reads TGCAGTGCTAACCTACTAGCGGGACTTAACAATGAGCAGTTCTTC. Protein: CSANLLAGLNNEQFF.

The gene calls are TRBV27 and TRBJ2-7; D remains unclear. CDR3 length equals 11 residues. The V end lost 7 bases, the J end lost 1 base, and 5 bases lay between the germline ends. Germline V CDR1 and CDR2: MNHEY, SMNVEV (reference sequence). CDR3 protein: CASTISYEQYV. In DNA, the CDR3 is TGTGCCAGCACCATTTCCTACGAGCAGTACGTC.

There are a few counts of this clonotype. The V gene is TRBV19, the J gene TRBJ2-1; D uncertain. The CDR3 spans 13 residues. CDR1 is LNHDA, CDR2 SQIVND, per germline (reference sequence). Trimming left V 11 bases short and J 3 bases short, with 14 bases between. CDR3 protein: CAGLELGYNEQFF. The CDR3 DNA sequence: TGTGCCGGGCTGGAGTTGGGCTACAATGAGCAGTTCTTC.

This clonotype was recorded many times. The J gene is TRBJ2-3, the V gene TRBV12-3 or TRBV12-4, with TRBD2 matching over 11 bases. The CDR3 sequence is 17 residues long. V lost 3 bases to trimming and J lost 2 bases; unmatched junction nucleotides: 7. This CDR3 is CASSFLAGGLATDTQYF. CDR3 nucleotide sequence: TGTGCCAGCAGTTTTCTAGCGGGAGGTCTAGCCACAGATACGCAGTATTTT.

The J gene is TRBJ2-3, the V gene TRBV29-1; D ambiguous. The CDR3 has 14 amino acids. V was trimmed by 7 bases and J by 3 bases, leaving 17 bases between them. Germline V gene sequence: CDR1 SQVTM, CDR2 ANQGSEA. The CDR3 region has the DNA TGCAGCGCCTTAGGACGGGTTTGGACAGATACGCAGTATTTT. Its translation: CSALGRVWTDTQYF.

The genes are TRBV5-4 and TRBJ2-3; 10 nucleotides agree with TRBD2. The germline CDR1 and CDR2 sequences are SGHNT and YYREEE (reference sequence). The CDR3 is made up of 15 amino acids. V lost 6 bases and J lost 2; bases outside the gene matches: 6. This CDR3 is CASTSGRASTDTQYF. CDR3 nucleotides: TGTGCCAGCACTAGCGGGAGAGCCTCCACAGATACGCAGTATTTT.

This clonotype was counted only a few times. This rearrangement joins TRBV7-2 to TRBJ2-1; 12 bases map to TRBD2. The CDR3 is 15 residues long. Trimming removed 8 bases from V and 7 bases from J; junction bases left unmatched: 9. CDR1 and CDR2 from the germline V gene are SGHTA and FQGNSA. For the CDR3, the DNA is TGTGCCAGCTCGGAGAGACTAGCGGGAGCTAATGAGCAGTTCTTC. This encodes CASSERLAGANEQFF.

V gene TRBV7-2 combines with J gene TRBJ1-1; D gene unclear. The V gene lost 1 base and the J gene lost 6 bases, with 3 bases spanning the gap. CDR1 is SGHTA, CDR2 FQGNSA, per germline. The CDR3 has 11 amino acids. The CDR3 reads CASSLDPEAFF. CDR3 coding DNA: TGTGCCAGCAGCTTAGATCCTGAAGCTTTCTTT.